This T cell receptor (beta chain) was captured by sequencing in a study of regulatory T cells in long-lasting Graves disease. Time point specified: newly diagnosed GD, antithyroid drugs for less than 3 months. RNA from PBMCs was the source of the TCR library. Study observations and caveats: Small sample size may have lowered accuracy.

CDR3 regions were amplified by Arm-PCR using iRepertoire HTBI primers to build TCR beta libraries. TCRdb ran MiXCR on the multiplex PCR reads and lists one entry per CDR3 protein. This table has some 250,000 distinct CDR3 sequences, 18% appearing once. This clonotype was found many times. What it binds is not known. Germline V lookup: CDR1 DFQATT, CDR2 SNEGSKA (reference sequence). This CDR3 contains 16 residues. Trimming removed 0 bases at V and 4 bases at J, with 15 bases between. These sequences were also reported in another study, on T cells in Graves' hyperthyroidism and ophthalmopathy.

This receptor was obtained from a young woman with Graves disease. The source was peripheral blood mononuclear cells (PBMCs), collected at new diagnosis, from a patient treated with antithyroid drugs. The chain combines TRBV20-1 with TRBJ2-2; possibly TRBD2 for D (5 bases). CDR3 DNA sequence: TGCAGTGCTAGAGATAATCGAGAGACTATCACCGGGGAGCTGTTTTTT. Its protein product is CSARDNRETITGELFF.